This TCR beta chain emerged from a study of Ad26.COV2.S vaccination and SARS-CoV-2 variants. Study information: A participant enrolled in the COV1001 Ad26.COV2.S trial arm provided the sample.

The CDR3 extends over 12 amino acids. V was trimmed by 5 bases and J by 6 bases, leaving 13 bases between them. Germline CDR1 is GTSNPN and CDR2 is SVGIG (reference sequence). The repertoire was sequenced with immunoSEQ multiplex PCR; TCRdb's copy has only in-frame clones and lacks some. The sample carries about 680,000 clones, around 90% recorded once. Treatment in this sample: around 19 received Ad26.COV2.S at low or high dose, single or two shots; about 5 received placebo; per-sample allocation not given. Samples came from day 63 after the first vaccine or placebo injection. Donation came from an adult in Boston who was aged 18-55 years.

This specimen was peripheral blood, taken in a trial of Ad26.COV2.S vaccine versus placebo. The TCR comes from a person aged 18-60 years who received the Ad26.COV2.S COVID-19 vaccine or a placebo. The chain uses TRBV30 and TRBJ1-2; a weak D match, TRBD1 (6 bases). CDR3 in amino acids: CAWQRQANGYTF. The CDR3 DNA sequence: TGTGCCTGGCAGCGACAGGCGAATGGCTACACCTTC.